In this sample, the clone carrying this T cell receptor beta chain turned up many times. The record originates from a study of regulatory T cells in long-lasting Graves disease. The V gene's germline CDR1 is MNHEY and CDR2 SVGEGT. V was cut by 6 bases and J by 6 bases, with 17 bases left in between. The CDR3 loop spans 14 amino acids. Stated time point: newly diagnosed GD, antithyroid drugs for less than 3 months. PBMC RNA was the source of the TCR library. Building the TCR beta libraries relied on iRepertoire HTBI primers, and CDR3 regions underwent Arm-PCR. TCRdb itself ran the multiplex PCR reads through MiXCR, one entry per CDR3 protein. This sample has 300,000 to 400,000 distinct CDR3 sequences, with about 14% found just once.

The chain links TRBV6-2 or TRBV6-3 to TRBJ1-1; D is unresolved. This clonotype was obtained from a female donor with Graves disease. Sequenced here: peripheral blood mononuclear cells (PBMCs), sampled at new diagnosis, from a patient treated with antithyroid drugs. Here the CDR3 reads CASSPLSGNAEAFF. CDR3 bases: TGTGCCAGCAGCCCGCTGAGTGGGAATGCTGAAGCTTTCTTT.